The 15 T cell receptor beta chains reported below all come from one sample, sequenced in a study of shared clonotypes between healthy human individuals. Repertoires were generated with immunoSEQ multiplex PCR, while TCRdb's copy carries only in-frame clones and drops some. The sample contains some 2 million clones, roughly 95% of which appear only once. The naive CD8 population came from CD45RO-negative cells selected for CCR7, without terminally differentiated effector memory CD45RA+ cells. Sequencing was done on a sample of naive CD8+ T cells sorted from blood. Receptors originate from a young man in good health.

The V and J genes are TRBV19 and TRBJ1-5; D gene ambiguous. Germline loops: CDR1 LNHDA, CDR2 SQIVND (reference sequence). CDR3 length: 14 amino acids. Trimming stripped 5 bases from V and 9 bases from J, with 17 bases between. CDR3 residues: CASSSNPTVLPQHF. Written as DNA, the CDR3 is TGTGCCAGTAGTTCCAATCCGACTGTCTTGCCCCAGCATTTT. The entire variable domain, with the rest obtained from reference TRBV19 and TRBJ1-5, is as follows: DGGITQSPKYLFRKEGQNVTLSCEQNLNHDAMYWYRQDPGQGLRLIYYSQIVNDFQKGDIAEGYSVSREKKESFPLTVTSAQKNPTAFYLCASSSNPTVLPQHFGDGTRLSIL.

This clone appeared once. V and J are TRBV11-3 and TRBJ2-1, with 10 bases fitting TRBD2. This CDR3 is 15 amino acids long. Trimming removed 5 bases from V and 10 bases from J; junction bases left unmatched: 11. Looked up from germline, CDR1 is SGHNT and CDR2 is YENEEA. The CDR3 reads CASSPPLAGVGEQFF. As DNA, the CDR3 is TGTGCCAGCAGCCCCCCCCTAGCGGGAGTCGGGGAGCAGTTCTTC.

The CDR3 DNA follows: TGTGCCAGCAGCCGAACAGGGACCTATGGCTACACCTTC. It codes for CASSRTGTYGYTF. The V gene is TRBV5-6, the J gene TRBJ1-2; tentative D call: TRBD1 (6 bases). CDR3 length: 13 residues. The ends were cut back, 4 bases at V and 4 bases at J, with 11 bases in the middle. Germline assignment: CDR1 SGHDT and CDR2 YYEEEE.

The rearrangement joins TRBV2 to TRBJ1-5; 7 bases are shared with TRBD1. V lost 4 bases to trimming and J lost 1 base; unmatched junction nucleotides: 7. The germline V gene has CDR1 SNHLY and CDR2 FYNNEI. CDR3 length equals 16 residues. CDR3 coding DNA: TGTGCCAGCAGTGGACAGGGTTTGTACAGCAATCAGCCCCAGCATTTT. Translated: CASSGQGLYSNQPQHF.

V gene TRBV4-1 combines with J gene TRBJ2-3; 9 nucleotides line up with TRBD1. The CDR3 is 14 amino acids. Germline CDR1 is MGHRA and CDR2 is YSYEKL. V shed 4 bases, J shed 4 bases, and the junction held 3 bases outside the gene matches. The CDR3 sequence: CASSPGQGSDTQYF. CDR3 nucleotides: TGCGCCAGCAGCCCGGGACAGGGTTCAGATACGCAGTATTTT.

The chain carries TRBV9 and TRBJ2-3; D is undetermined. Trimming cost V 3 bases and J 4 bases, with 15 bases left between them. CDR3 size: 15 residues. Germline V gene lookup returns CDR1 SGDLS and CDR2 YYNGEE. CDR3 region: CASSAADPIPDTQYF. The DNA for the CDR3 is TGTGCCAGCAGCGCCGCGGACCCGATCCCAGATACGCAGTATTTT.

The genes are TRBV2 and TRBJ2-3; a weak D match, TRBD2 (7 bases). The length of the CDR3 is 15 residues. CDR1 and CDR2 from the germline V gene are SNHLY and FYNNEI. Trimming removed 3 bases at V and 0 bases at J, with 10 bases between. CDR3 region: CASSDPGGSTDTQYF. Written as DNA, the CDR3 is TGTGCCAGCAGTGATCCGGGGGGCAGCACAGATACGCAGTATTTT.

This chain links TRBV27 with TRBJ2-7; possible D gene TRBD1, 5 bases. V dropped 5 bases and J dropped 3 bases, with 14 bases sitting between them. The CDR3 is 14 amino acids. Germline V gene sequence: CDR1 MNHEY, CDR2 SMNVEV (reference sequence). The CDR3 DNA reads as TGTGCCAGCAGTCCCCTACCCGACAGCTACGAGCAGTACTTC. Translating gives CASSPLPDSYEQYF.

V and J are TRBV13 and TRBJ1-1; 7 nucleotides agree with TRBD1. Germline values: CDR1 PRHDT, CDR2 FYEKMQ (reference sequence). V trimming: 1 base; J trimming: 1 base; junction bases outside the gene matches: 6. The CDR3 has 16 amino acids. This chain's CDR3 is CASSLEGAVRNTEAFF. CDR3 in DNA: TGTGCCAGCAGCTTAGAGGGGGCGGTTCGGAACACTGAAGCTTTCTTT.

This clone was observed a single time. V is TRBV9 and J is TRBJ1-5; D call uncertain. The germline gives CDR1 SGDLS, CDR2 YYNGEE. This CDR3 is 12 amino acids long. V was trimmed by 0 bases and J by 9 bases, leaving 7 bases between them. The CDR3 DNA reads TGTGCCAGCAGCGTAGGAGGCGGGCCCCAGCATTTT. Translating gives CASSVGGGPQHF.

This chain joins TRBV7-2 and TRBJ2-7; 7 nucleotides align to TRBD1. The CDR3 extends over 13 amino acids. Per germline, CDR1 SGHTA and CDR2 FQGNSA. V lost 4 bases to trimming and J lost 4 bases; unmatched junction nucleotides: 4. The CDR3: CASSWGQSYEQYF. As DNA, the CDR3 is TGTGCCAGCAGCTGGGGACAGTCTTACGAGCAGTACTTC.

In regard to this clone: Other nucleotide sequences in the sample specify the same CDR3. This sequence joins TRBV9 and TRBJ2-2, with TRBD2 matching over 7 bases. The length of the CDR3 is 15 residues. Germline V lookup: CDR1 SGDLS, CDR2 YYNGEE. Unmatched junction bases numbered 4, after V lost 0 bases and J lost 5 bases. The CDR3: CASSVGGSGTGELFF. CDR3 nucleotide sequence: TGTGCCAGCAGCGTAGGTGGTAGCGGGACCGGGGAGCTGTTTTTT.

The gene calls are TRBV9 and TRBJ2-3; 10 bases fit TRBD2. Trimming at V came to 1 base and at J to 2 bases, leaving 4 bases not matched to a gene. This CDR3 contains 16 residues. From germline, CDR1 is SGDLS and CDR2 YYNGEE. The CDR3 nucleotides are TGTGCCAGCAGCGTACAGACTAGCGGGCACACAGATACGCAGTATTTT. It is translated as CASSVQTSGHTDTQYF.

This chain connects TRBV6-5 to TRBJ1-1, with D unresolved. Looked up from germline, CDR1 is MNHEY and CDR2 is SVGAGI. V was clipped by 4 bases and J by 1 base, with 10 bases between them. The CDR3 loop spans 14 amino acids. CDR3 in amino acids: CASSSRWENTEAFF. For the CDR3, the DNA is TGTGCCAGCAGTTCACGCTGGGAGAACACTGAAGCTTTCTTT.

This chain uses TRBV5-1 with TRBJ1-4, with D uncertain. The V and J ends lost 0 bases and 1 base respectively, with 4 bases between them. The CDR3 extends over 14 amino acids. The germline gives CDR1 SGHRS, CDR2 YFSETQ. DNA for the CDR3: TGCGCCAGCAGCTTGGCGGGAACTAATGAAAAACTGTTTTTT. This translates into CASSLAGTNEKLFF.